The 11 T cell receptor beta chains reported below all come from one sample, sequenced in a study of CXCR3-negative and CXCR3-positive naive CD8 T cells (dated by TCRdb to the late 2010s). These reads were obtained on a NextSeq 550. The Human TCR Profiling Kit (MiLaboratory) was used to make UMI-labeled 5' RACE TRB cDNA libraries. TCRdb reprocessed the reads and provides one entry for every CDR3 protein sequence; no DNA is given. The sample's own table lists around 60,000 distinct CDR3 sequences. The leading ten clones occupy about 0.84% of the sample. Study-level results and caveats: TRB CDR3s from CXCR3-positive naive cells showed higher hydrophobicity (lower Kidera factor 4), lower energy, and higher strength and volume indices than CXCR3-negative naive cells.

Their target antigens are unknown. Sequencing used naive CXCR3+ CD8+ T cells from blood. Reading the label with the study, this specimen's cell subset or site is: CD45RO-CCR7+CD27+CD95- naive CD8+ T cells expressing CXCR3 (TNR3+). These receptors were collected from a human donor in good health. Some clones in this sample may be carry-over from other donors' samples.

V and J are TRBV7-9 and TRBJ2-6; the D call from TCRdb, TRBD1, cannot be confirmed without DNA. The CDR3 covers 14 residues. Germline CDR1 SEHNR, CDR2 FQNEAQ (reference sequence). The CDR3 loop is CAALGDPGANVLTF.

This sequence joins TRBV29-1 and TRBJ1-2; TCRdb's D call of TRBD1 is untestable without DNA. The CDR3 is 12 residues long. CDR1 is SQVTM and CDR2 is ANQGSEA in the germline V gene. CDR3 sequence: CSAATGGSGYTF.

This rearrangement joins TRBV27 to TRBJ2-1; there is no DNA to check the TCRdb D call of TRBD2. Germline V lookup: CDR1 MNHEY, CDR2 SMNVEV (reference sequence). The CDR3 is 16 amino acids. CDR3 sequence reads: CASSLKGPAGDNEQFF.

The gene calls are TRBV19 and TRBJ1-5. The CDR3 sequence is 13 residues long. Germline CDR1 LNHDA, CDR2 SQIVND (reference sequence). The CDR3 spells CASSTRGGEPQHF. Looking up the rest from reference TRBV19 and TRBJ1-5 gives the full variable domain: DGGITQSPKYLFRKEGQNVTLSCEQNLNHDAMYWYRQDPGQGLRLIYYSQIVNDFQKGDIAEGYSVSREKKESFPLTVTSAQKNPTAFYLCASSTRGGEPQHFGDGTRLSIL.

The V and J genes are TRBV5-4 and TRBJ1-1; TCRdb indicates TRBD1, and absent DNA this call remains unverified. There are 16 residues in the CDR3. CDR1 is SGHNT, CDR2 YYREEE, per germline (reference sequence). The CDR3 region is CASSLDWDSLNTEAFF.

The chain recombines TRBV12-3 or TRBV12-4 with TRBJ2-1; TCRdb reports TRBD1, a call that lacks DNA to check it against. CDR3 length equals 15 residues. The CDR3 protein is CASSPRSSPRDEQFF.

This rearrangement joins TRBV20-1 to TRBJ1-1; without DNA, the TCRdb call of TRBD1 cannot be checked. The CDR3 sequence is 16 residues long. Germline V gene sequence: CDR1 DFQATT, CDR2 SNEGSKA (reference sequence). CDR3 protein: CSARDWDITLNTEAFF.

The rearrangement links TRBV12-3 or TRBV12-4 to TRBJ2-1; TCRdb reports TRBD2, a call that lacks DNA to check it against. The CDR3 extends over 16 amino acids. The CDR3: CASSFRPTARDNEQFF.

The chain combines TRBV9 with TRBJ2-1. Germline CDR1 reads SGDLS; CDR2 reads YYNGEE. This CDR3 has 15 amino acids. The CDR3 reads CASSVEAEAYNEQFF.

The chain joins TRBV29-1 to TRBJ1-1; the TRBD1 assignment by TCRdb is unverifiable without DNA. The length of the CDR3 is 12 residues. Per germline, CDR1 SQVTM and CDR2 ANQGSEA. This CDR3 is CSVGRDINEAFF.

The chain uses TRBV6-5 and TRBJ2-5. Germline V CDR1 and CDR2: MNHEY, SVGAGI. The CDR3 loop spans 12 amino acids. The CDR3 region is CASSLLGEAQYF.